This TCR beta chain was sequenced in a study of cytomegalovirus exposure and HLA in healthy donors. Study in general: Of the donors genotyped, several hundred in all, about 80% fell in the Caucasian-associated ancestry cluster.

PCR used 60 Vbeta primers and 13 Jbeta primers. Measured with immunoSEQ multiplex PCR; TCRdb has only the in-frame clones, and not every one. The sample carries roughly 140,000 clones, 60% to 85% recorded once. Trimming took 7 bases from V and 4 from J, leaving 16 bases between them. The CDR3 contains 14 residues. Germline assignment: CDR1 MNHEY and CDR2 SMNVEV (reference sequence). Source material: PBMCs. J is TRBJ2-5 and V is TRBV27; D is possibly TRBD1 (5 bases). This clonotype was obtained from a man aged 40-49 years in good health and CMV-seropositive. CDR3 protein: CASTSSQGVETQYF. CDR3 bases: TGTGCCAGCACTTCGAGCCAGGGCGTAGAGACCCAGTACTTC.